The source of this T cell receptor (beta chain) is a study of monozygotic twins with inflammatory bowel disease. Concerning this clonotype: The antigen is unknown.

Germline CDR1 is DFQATT and CDR2 is SNEGSKA (reference sequence). This CDR3 contains 15 residues. Notes on the study in general: On the inverse Simpson index, IBD patients scored lower for TCRbeta diversity than healthy co-twins.

Addition of UMIs with a 6-nucleotide sample barcode was achieved by template switching. Reanalyzing the 5' RACE reads, TCRdb keeps one entry per CDR3 protein, without DNA. Recorded here are hundreds of thousands of distinct CDR3 sequences; the top ten clones represent 2.4%. This clonotype originated in a human donor with ulcerative colitis or Crohn's disease, or a healthy co-twin of an affected twin (not recorded which). Material for sequencing was blood. This chain uses TRBV20-1 with TRBJ2-1; lacking DNA, the TRBD1 call made by TCRdb goes unchecked. The CDR3 spells CSARDPRQGPNEQFF.